The 8 T cell receptor beta chains below were found in one sample sequenced in a study of blood T cell repertoires in COVID-19. Repertoires were generated with immunoSEQ multiplex PCR, while TCRdb's copy carries only in-frame clones and drops some. Of about 33,000 clones listed, nearly 80% are singletons. Sequenced: peripheral blood. These receptor sequences come from a man older than 75 with acute or convalescent COVID-19.

The chain uses TRBV4-3 and TRBJ2-1, with 13 bases lining up with TRBD2. CDR1 LGHNA and CDR2 YSLEER come from the germline V gene. The junction had 5 bases not matched to a gene; V was cut back by 1 base and J by 2 bases. This CDR3 contains 18 residues. CDR3 in DNA: TGCGCCAGCAGCCAAGGACTAGCGGGGGGCCGCCCCTACAATGAGCAGTTCTTC. Amino acids: CASSQGLAGGRPYNEQFF.

This chain connects TRBV7-8 to TRBJ2-1; TRBD2 matches 14 bases. The CDR3 spans 17 residues. V lost 2 bases, J lost 7 bases, and 7 bases stayed unmatched. Looked up from germline, CDR1 is SGHVS and CDR2 is FQNEAQ. The CDR3 spells CASSLQGLAGGINEQFF. CDR3 nucleotide sequence: TGTGCCAGCAGCTTACAAGGACTAGCGGGGGGTATTAATGAGCAGTTCTTC.

The CDR3 DNA reads as TGTGCCAGTAGCGGGGCCTCGCGGGATACGCAGTATTTT. This gives the protein CASSGASRDTQYF. The chain recombines TRBV7-2 with TRBJ2-3; 8 nucleotides agree with TRBD2. The germline CDR1 and CDR2 sequences are SGHTA and FQGNSA. J gave up 6 bases and V 9 bases, and 8 bases lay outside the gene matches. The CDR3 runs 13 residues.

J is TRBJ2-4 and V is TRBV3-1 (or the pseudogene TRBV3-2); 7 bases are a match to TRBD2. Germline loops: CDR1 LGHDT, CDR2 YNNKEL (reference sequence). With 0 bases clipped from V and 2 bases from J, the junction kept 7 bases outside the gene matches. CDR3 length equals 17 residues. The CDR3: CASSQDLGGTSKNIQYF. The CDR3 DNA follows: TGTGCCAGCAGCCAAGATTTGGGGGGGACTTCCAAAAACATTCAGTACTTC.

The rearrangement links TRBV11-1 to TRBJ2-5; D gene uncertain. CDR1 and CDR2 (germline): SGHAT, FQDESV (reference sequence). The CDR3 totals 14 residues. Deletions cut 5 bases from V and 1 base from J, with 11 bases between. The CDR3 coding sequence is TGTGCCAGCAGCCTAACCACTCTCCAAGAGACCCAGTACTTC. This sequence encodes CASSLTTLQETQYF.

The chain has TRBV5-6 and TRBJ1-3; 11 positions agree with TRBD1. Per the germline V gene, CDR1 is SGHDT and CDR2 is YYEEEE. After removal of 3 bases from V and 8 bases from J, the junction contained 7 bases not matched to a gene. CDR3 length: 15 residues. CDR3: CASSYLDRGQDTIYF. As DNA, the CDR3 is TGTGCCAGCAGCTATCTGGACAGGGGGCAGGACACCATATATTTT.

This clone was detected once. This chain connects TRBV20-1 to TRBJ2-1; TRBD2 agrees at 9 bases. The CDR3 totals 15 residues. CDR1 and CDR2 (germline): DFQATT, SNEGSKA (reference sequence). The junction had 8 bases not matched to a gene; V was cut back by 3 bases and J by 5 bases. For the CDR3, the DNA is TGCAGTGCTAGTTCAGCGGGGGGCATAAACAATGAGCAGTTCTTC. Translating it yields CSASSAGGINNEQFF.

In its sample, this clone was seen a few times. J is TRBJ1-6 and V is TRBV3-1 (or the pseudogene TRBV3-2), with a tentative D call TRBD1 (5 bases). The CDR3 consists of 14 residues. Germline V gene data show CDR1 as LGHDT and CDR2 as YNNKEL (reference sequence). V lost 5 bases to trimming and J lost 9 bases, with 14 bases between them. The CDR3: CASSFRGGGSPLHF. CDR3 DNA sequence: TGTGCCAGCAGCTTCCGGGGGGGAGGTTCACCCCTCCACTTT.